The rows below give T cell receptor beta chains drawn from one sample of a study of response to subunit inactivated influenza vaccine. Using its own MiXCR run on the RT-PCR reads, TCRdb lists one record per CDR3 protein. Among 450,000 to 550,000 distinct CDR3 sequences listed, roughly 25% were seen once. This specimen consisted of CD4+ T cells sorted from PBMCs, obtained about 5 days after vaccination. All receptors come from a man aged 45-65 years who received an inactivated influenza vaccine. The CDR3 runs from the conserved cysteine through the conserved F or W.

j_call | v_call | cdr3_aa
TRBJ2-7 | TRBV10-3 | CAISETRLGQGNYEQYF
TRBJ2-5 | TRBV3-1 | CASSQYGRETQYF
TRBJ2-7 | TRBV5-1 | CASSLGTNSYGQYF
TRBJ2-7 | TRBV11-2 | CASSFLRTGHEQYF
TRBJ2-7 | TRBV3-1 | CASSTYHEQYF
TRBJ2-4 | TRBV12-3/TRBV12-4 | CASSFSGPKNIQYF
TRBJ2-1 | TRBV5-1 | CASSPIVLNEQFF
TRBJ2-7 | TRBV5-1 | CASSVAVTYEQYF
TRBJ2-3 | TRBV6-5 | CASRQGSSGTDTQYF
TRBJ2-5 | TRBV7-6 | CASSLGHRGRLTTQYF
TRBJ1-5 | TRBV2 | CASRQGINQPQHF
TRBJ2-7 | TRBV15 | CATSRDLQRESHEQYF
TRBJ2-1 | TRBV20-1 | CSARTTTGSYNEQFF
TRBJ2-2 | TRBV11-3 | CASSLESGGTGELFF
TRBJ2-5 | TRBV28 | CASSFLAGRETQYF
TRBJ2-3 | TRBV20-1 | CSARELRMHTQYF
TRBJ2-2 | TRBV20-1 | CSARALAGAAGTGELFF
TRBJ1-5 | TRBV28 | CASRWGFNQPQHF
TRBJ2-7 | TRBV6-2/TRBV6-3 | CASSQNTAYEQYF
TRBJ2-7 | TRBV6-1 | CASSEQPSYEQYF
TRBJ1-2 | TRBV7-6 | CASSANGQGDYGYTF
TRBJ1-4 | TRBV15 | CATSRDGGGLSEKLFF
TRBJ1-4 | TRBV5-1 | CASSLEVGRTNEKLFF
TRBJ1-1 | TRBV7-2 | CASSERRGRVNTEAFF
TRBJ1-3 | TRBV27 | CASTKSGNTIYF
TRBJ2-2 | TRBV20-1 | CSAGRNTGELFF
TRBJ2-2 | TRBV7-2 | CASSSAPGMNTGELFF
TRBJ2-5 | TRBV15 | CATSREVDQETQYF
TRBJ2-5 | TRBV20-1 | CSAESGGAGGQETQYF
TRBJ2-6 | TRBV10-3 | CAISISGGGGANVLTF
TRBJ2-4 | TRBV15 | CATSRDHRLSGVNIQYF
TRBJ2-7 | TRBV10-3 | CAISETRSSYEQYF
TRBJ2-7 | TRBV3-1 | CASSESGVRYEQYF
TRBJ2-1 | TRBV12-3/TRBV12-4 | CASSLRQGPNEQFF
TRBJ2-7 | TRBV12-3/TRBV12-4 | CASSRLLGGYEQYF
TRBJ2-7 | TRBV6-2/TRBV6-3 | CASRPGLSTLKLPGEQYF
TRBJ2-1 | TRBV5-1 | CASSIGQAYNEQFF
TRBJ2-1 | TRBV10-3 | CAIRASGSKEEQFF
TRBJ2-5 | TRBV20-1 | CSAREEGHYQETQYF
TRBJ2-1 | TRBV20-1 | CSARTGSGYNEQFF
TRBJ2-1 | TRBV25-1 | CASSPLEGTGHNEQFF